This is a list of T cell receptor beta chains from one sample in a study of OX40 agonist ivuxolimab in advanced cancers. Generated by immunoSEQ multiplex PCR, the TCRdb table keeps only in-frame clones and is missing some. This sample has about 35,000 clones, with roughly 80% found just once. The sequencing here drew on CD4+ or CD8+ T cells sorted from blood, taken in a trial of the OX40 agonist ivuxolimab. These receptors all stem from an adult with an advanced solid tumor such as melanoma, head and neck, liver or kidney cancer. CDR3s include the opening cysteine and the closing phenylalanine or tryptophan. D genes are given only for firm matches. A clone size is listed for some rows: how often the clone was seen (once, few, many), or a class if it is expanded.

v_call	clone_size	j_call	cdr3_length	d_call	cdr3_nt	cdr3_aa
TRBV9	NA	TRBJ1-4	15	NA	TGTGCCAGCAGCGTAGACGGACGGAAAAATGAAAAACTGTTTTTT	CASSVDGRKNEKLFF
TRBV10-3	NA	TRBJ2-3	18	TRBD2	TGTGCCATCAGTGAGCTCCGGACTAGCGGGGGGAGCACAGATACGCAGTATTTT	CAISELRTSGGSTDTQYF
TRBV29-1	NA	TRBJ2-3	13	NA	TGCAGCGCCGTCGAGGGGATCACAGATACGCAGTATTTT	CSAVEGITDTQYF
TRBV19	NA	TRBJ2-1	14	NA	TGTGCCAGTAGTATCAGGGTTTCCTACAATGAGCAGTTCTTC	CASSIRVSYNEQFF
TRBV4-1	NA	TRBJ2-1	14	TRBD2	TGCGCCAGCAGCCAAGGCCCTAGCGGCAATGAGCAGTTCTTC	CASSQGPSGNEQFF
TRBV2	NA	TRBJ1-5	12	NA	TGTGCCAGCAGTGAAGGGGCCTACCTACAACATTTT	CASSEGAYLQHF
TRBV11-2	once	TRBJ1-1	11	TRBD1	TGTGCCAGCAGCACAGACAGGGGGCCTTTCTTT	CASSTDRGPFF
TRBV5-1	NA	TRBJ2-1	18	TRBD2	TGCGCCAGCAGCTTGATTGTTCGGGGGGGAAGCTCCTACAATGAGCAGTTCTTC	CASSLIVRGGSSYNEQFF
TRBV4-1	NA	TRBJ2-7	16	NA	TGCGCCAGCAGCCAAGAGGCCTTGGTGGCTTACTACGAGCAGTACTTC	CASSQEALVAYYEQYF
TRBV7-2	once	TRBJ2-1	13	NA	TGTGCCAGCAGCTTAGGTCGGTACAATGAGCAGTTCTTC	CASSLGRYNEQFF
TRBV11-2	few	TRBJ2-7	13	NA	TGTGCCAGCAGCTGGCAGGGCAGTGGCGAGCAGTACTTC	CASSWQGSGEQYF
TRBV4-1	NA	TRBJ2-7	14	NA	TGCGCCAGCAGCCAAGAGGGACCTACCTACGAGCAGTACTTC	CASSQEGPTYEQYF
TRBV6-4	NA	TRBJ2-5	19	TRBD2	TGTGCCAGCAGTGATGTAGCGGGGGAGGAAGTAAGTATAGCGGAGACCCAGTACTTC	CASSDVAGEEVSIAETQYF
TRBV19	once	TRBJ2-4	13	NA	TGTGCCAGTAGTACAGACCCCAAAAACATTCAGTACTTC	CASSTDPKNIQYF
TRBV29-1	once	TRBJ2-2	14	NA	TGCAGCGTCCTTGAGAGGACTATCAACGGGGAGCTGTTTTTT	CSVLERTINGELFF
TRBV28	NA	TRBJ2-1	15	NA	TGTGCCAGCAGTTTAAGACTTAACTTTGGATATGAGCAGTTCTTC	CASSLRLNFGYEQFF
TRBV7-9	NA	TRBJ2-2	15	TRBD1	TGTGCCAGCAGCCCTGGACAGGGTGAGACCGGGGAGCTGTTTTTT	CASSPGQGETGELFF
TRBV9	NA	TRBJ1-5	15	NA	TGTGCCAGCAGCGTAGACGGGGCCTTCAATCAGCCCCAGCATTTT	CASSVDGAFNQPQHF
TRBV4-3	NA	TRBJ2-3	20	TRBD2	TGCGCCAGCAGCCCCCACAGGCTACCCGGGACTAGCGCTAGCACAGATACGCAGTATTTT	CASSPHRLPGTSASTDTQYF
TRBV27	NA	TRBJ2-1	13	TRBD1	TGTGCCAGCAAACAGGGGGTAAACAATGAGCAGTTCTTC	CASKQGVNNEQFF
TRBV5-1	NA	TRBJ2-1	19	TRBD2	TGCGCCAGCAGCTTTATTGTGCTAGCGGGAGGGAGCTCCTACAATGAGCAGTTCTTC	CASSFIVLAGGSSYNEQFF
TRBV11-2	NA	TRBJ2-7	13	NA	TGTGCCAGCACAGAGGCGTCCTCCTACGAGCAGTACTTC	CASTEASSYEQYF
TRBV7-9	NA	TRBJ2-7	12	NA	TGTGCCAGCAGCCACCGCGGGTACGAGCAGTACTTC	CASSHRGYEQYF
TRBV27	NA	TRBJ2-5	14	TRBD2	TGTGCCAGCAGTTTGGCTAGCGGGGGGACCTCCCAGTACTTC	CASSLASGGTSQYF
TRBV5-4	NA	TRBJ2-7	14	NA	TGTGCCAGCAGCTTCGCAGGGGGGACCCACGAGCAGTACTTC	CASSFAGGTHEQYF
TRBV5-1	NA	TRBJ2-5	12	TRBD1	TGCGCCAGCAGGGGGACAGAAGAGACCCAGTACTTC	CASRGTEETQYF
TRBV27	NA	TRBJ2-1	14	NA	TGTGCCAGCAGTTTAAGTCTCCCTTGGAATGAGCAGTTCTTC	CASSLSLPWNEQFF
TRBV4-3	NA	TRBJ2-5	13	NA	TGCGCCAGCAGCCAAGATCTTGAGGAGACCCAGTACTTC	CASSQDLEETQYF
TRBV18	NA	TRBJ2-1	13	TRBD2	TGTGCCAGCTCACCTCCGAGGCTAGCGGAACAGTTCTTC	CASSPPRLAEQFF
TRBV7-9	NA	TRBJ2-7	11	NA	TGTGCCAGCAGCTTAGGGCCCGAGCAGTACTTC	CASSLGPEQYF
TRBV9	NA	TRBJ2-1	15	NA	TGTGCCAGCAGCGTAGCCTCCGGGCCTCAAAATGAGCAGTTCTTC	CASSVASGPQNEQFF
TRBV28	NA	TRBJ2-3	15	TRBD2	TGTGCCAGCACTTCTGGTGCGGGGGACACAGATACGCAGTATTTT	CASTSGAGDTDTQYF
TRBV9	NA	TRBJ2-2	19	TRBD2	TGTGCCAGCAGCGTAGGGGGGACTAGCGGGAGTTCTTACACCGGGGAGCTGTTTTTT	CASSVGGTSGSSYTGELFF
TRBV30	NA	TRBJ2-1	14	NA	TGTGCCTGGAGTGTACGAGGGGCCTACAATGAGCAGTTCTTC	CAWSVRGAYNEQFF
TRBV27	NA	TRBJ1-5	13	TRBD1	TGTGCCAGCAGTTACAGGGGTGGTTGGCCCCAGCATTTT	CASSYRGGWPQHF
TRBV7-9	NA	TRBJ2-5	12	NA	TGTGCCAGCAGCTTAGATGGGGAGACCCAGTACTTC	CASSLDGETQYF
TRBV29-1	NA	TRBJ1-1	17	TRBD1	TGCAGCGTTGAAGATCAGGGGGGGACAGGAGGGATCACTGAAGCTTTCTTT	CSVEDQGGTGGITEAFF
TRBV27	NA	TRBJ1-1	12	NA	TGTGCCAGCAGTTTCGCGAACACTGAAGCTTTCTTT	CASSFANTEAFF
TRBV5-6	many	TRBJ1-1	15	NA	TGTGCCAGCAGTTTCAAAACAGGGAGAAACACTGAAGCTTTCTTT	CASSFKTGRNTEAFF
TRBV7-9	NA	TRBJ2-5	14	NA	TGTGCCAGCAGCTTAGGGGGGGCGAAAGAGACCCAGTACTTC	CASSLGGAKETQYF
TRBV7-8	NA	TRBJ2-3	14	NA	TGTGCCAGCAGCTTAGCGTTTATGGGGGATACGCAGTATTTT	CASSLAFMGDTQYF
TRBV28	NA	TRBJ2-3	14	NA	TGTGCCAGCAGGAAGCTAGTAGGCGCAGATACGCAGTATTTT	CASRKLVGADTQYF
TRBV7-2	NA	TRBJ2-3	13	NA	TGTGCCAGCAGCTTAGAGCCGGGAGATACGCAGTATTTT	CASSLEPGDTQYF
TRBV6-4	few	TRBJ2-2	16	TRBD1	TGTGCCAGCAGTGACTCGGACAGGGCAGACACCGGGGAGCTGTTTTTT	CASSDSDRADTGELFF
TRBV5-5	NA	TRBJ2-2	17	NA	TGTGCCAGCAGCTTGAGTCTTGGGCTAGCAAACACCGGGGAGCTGTTTTTT	CASSLSLGLANTGELFF
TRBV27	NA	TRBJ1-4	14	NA	TGTGCCAGCAGTTTATCGACAGGAGGGGAAAAACTGTTTTTT	CASSLSTGGEKLFF
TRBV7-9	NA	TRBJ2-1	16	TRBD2	TGTGCCAGCAGCTCTCTAGCGGGAGGGACCTACAATGAGCAGTTCTTC	CASSSLAGGTYNEQFF
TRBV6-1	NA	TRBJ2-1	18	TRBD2	TGTGCCAGCAGTGAAGAGTCTAGCGGAGAAAGCTCCTACAATGAGCAGTTCTTC	CASSEESSGESSYNEQFF
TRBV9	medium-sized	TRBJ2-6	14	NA	TGTGCCAGCAGCGGTGGAGTGAGGGCCAACGTCCTGACTTTC	CASSGGVRANVLTF
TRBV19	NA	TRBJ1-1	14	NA	TGTGCCAGTAGTATAGATCAGGGGCCCACTGAAGCTTTCTTT	CASSIDQGPTEAFF
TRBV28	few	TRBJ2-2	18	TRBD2	TGTGCCAGCAGACCGGGACTAGCGGGAGGCAGGGGTACCGGGGAGCTGTTTTTT	CASRPGLAGGRGTGELFF
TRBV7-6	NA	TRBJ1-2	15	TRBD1	TGTGCCAGCAGCCCCCGGACAGGGACGGTTAATGGCTACACCTTC	CASSPRTGTVNGYTF
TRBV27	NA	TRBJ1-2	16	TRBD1	TGTGCCAGCAGTTTTTATTCGACAGGGGGGGAATATGGCTACACCTTC	CASSFYSTGGEYGYTF